A single sample is the source of the 27 T cell receptor beta chains below, sequenced in a study of T cell changes during pregnancy in multiple sclerosis. The data were produced by immunoSEQ multiplex PCR, yet TCRdb's version contains in-frame clones alone and is incomplete. Of 80,000 or so clones in the sample, around 90% were seen once. This material consisted of peripheral blood, taken before pregnancy. Receptor source: a female donor with multiple sclerosis, enrolled in a pregnancy study.

The V and J genes are TRBV28 and TRBJ1-4; no clear D gene. Germline V gene lookup returns CDR1 MDHEN and CDR2 SYDVKM. The ends were cut back, 5 bases at V and 7 bases at J, with 14 bases in the middle. The CDR3 is made up of 14 amino acids. CDR3 sequence reads: CASSLTGYGEKLFF. CDR3 in DNA: TGTGCCAGCAGTCTGACTGGATACGGTGAAAAACTGTTTTTT.

V and J are TRBV10-3 and TRBJ2-7; 10 bases line up with TRBD2. This CDR3 comprises 15 residues. With V trimmed by 6 bases and J by 4 bases, 9 bases remained unmatched. Germline CDR1 and CDR2: ENHRY and SYGVKD. CDR3 loop: CAIRATSGNLYEQYF. The CDR3 DNA reads TGTGCCATCAGGGCCACTAGCGGGAATTTGTACGAGCAGTACTTC.

V is TRBV7-2 and J is TRBJ2-1; 12 bases fit TRBD1. The CDR3 sequence is 14 residues long. Looked up from germline, CDR1 is SGHTA and CDR2 is FQGNSA. Losses at the gene ends were 10 bases for V and 8 bases for J; bases not matched to a gene: 9. The CDR3 DNA reads as TGTGCCACCGGGACAGGGGGCGCAGATTATGAGCAGTTCTTC. Translation: CATGTGGADYEQFF.

The table lists this clone with a few counts. V usage is TRBV11-3 and J usage is TRBJ1-2; 7 positions match TRBD1. The CDR3 consists of 13 residues. Trimming cost V 9 bases and J 4 bases; bases outside gene matches: 8. The germline CDR1 and CDR2 sequences are SGHNT and YENEEA. The CDR3 here is CARPYGQVYGYTF. CDR3 bases: TGTGCCAGGCCATACGGACAGGTCTATGGCTACACCTTC.

V usage is TRBV5-1 and J usage is TRBJ1-1; D ambiguous. CDR3 length: 16 residues. Germline loops: CDR1 SGHRS, CDR2 YFSETQ. Between the trimmed V and J ends, which lost 0 bases and 0 bases, there was a span of 12 bases. As DNA, the CDR3 is TGCGCCAGCAGCTTGGCCGAGGGTAACATGAACACTGAAGCTTTCTTT. As protein: CASSLAEGNMNTEAFF.

This chain connects TRBV28 to TRBJ2-7; 8 nucleotides match TRBD2. The ends lost 8 bases at V and 5 bases at J; junction bases unmatched: 14. The CDR3 consists of 15 residues. CDR1 MDHEN and CDR2 SYDVKM come from the germline V gene. The CDR3: CASGPPGLGSNEQYF. The DNA for the CDR3 is TGTGCCAGCGGACCACCGGGACTAGGCAGTAACGAGCAGTACTTC. Full variable domain (remainder filled in from reference TRBV28 and TRBJ2-7): DVKVTQSSRYLVKRTGEKVFLECVQDMDHENMFWYRQDPGLGLRLIYFSYDVKMKEKGDIPEGYSVSREKKERFSLILESASTNQTSMYLCASGPPGLGSNEQYFGPGTRLTVT.

The V gene is TRBV11-2, the J gene TRBJ1-2; possibly TRBD1 for D (5 bases). The CDR3 is 14 amino acids. V was clipped by 5 bases and J by 4 bases, with 14 bases between them. Germline V gene lookup returns CDR1 SGHAT and CDR2 FQNNGV. The CDR3 reads CASSRPGLGYGYTF. The CDR3 nucleotides read TGTGCCAGCAGCCGTCCAGGGTTGGGCTATGGCTACACCTTC.

The CDR3 region has the DNA TGCGCCAGCAGTCAATATGTGGGACAGCGTGACCGTTACGAGCAGTACTTC. Translating gives CASSQYVGQRDRYEQYF. The gene calls are TRBV23-1 and TRBJ2-7; 7 bases match TRBD1. TRBV23-1 belongs to the ORF category, with a function that is uncertain. The CDR3 runs 17 residues. Trimming at V came to 1 base and at J to 4 bases, leaving 13 bases not matched to a gene.

V usage is TRBV19 and J usage is TRBJ1-1; D is uncertain. CDR3 length equals 13 residues. Per germline, CDR1 LNHDA and CDR2 SQIVND (reference sequence). V lost 10 bases and J 1 base, leaving 13 bases between the germline ends. CDR3 nucleotides: TGTGCCACCATCAGTGAAGAGAACACTGAAGCTTTCTTT. It codes for CATISEENTEAFF.

The chain links TRBV7-9 to TRBJ2-7; a weak D match, TRBD2 (6 bases). Germline values: CDR1 SEHNR, CDR2 FQNEAQ (reference sequence). V was clipped by 4 bases and J by 3 bases, with 10 bases between them. The CDR3 covers 13 residues. CDR3 region: CASSSGLNYEQYF. The CDR3 DNA sequence: TGTGCCAGCAGCTCGGGACTTAACTACGAGCAGTACTTC.

This chain joins TRBV6-6 and TRBJ2-7, with D possibly matching TRBD2 (5 bases). Per germline, CDR1 MNHNY and CDR2 SVGAGI (reference sequence). CDR3 length: 14 residues. V gave up 6 bases and J gave up 1 base, with 13 bases separating them. The CDR3 DNA reads as TGTGCCAGCAGGCCGGGAAGGAGATCCTACGAGCAGTACTTC. Protein: CASRPGRRSYEQYF.

This clone appeared once. This chain joins TRBV5-1 and TRBJ2-7; D may be TRBD2 (6 bases). Per the germline V gene, CDR1 is SGHRS and CDR2 is YFSETQ. V lost 0 bases, J lost 1 base, and 11 bases lay in between. The CDR3 is 15 residues long. In DNA, the CDR3 is TGCGCCAGCAGCTTGGAAGTCGGGAGTTCCTACGAGCAGTACTTC. Protein: CASSLEVGSSYEQYF.

The J gene is TRBJ2-3, the V gene TRBV4-1; no reliable D call. The CDR3 consists of 13 residues. V gave up 3 bases and J gave up 0 bases, with 4 bases separating them. The germline V gene has CDR1 MGHRA and CDR2 YSYEKL. CDR3 residues: CASSHLSTDTQYF. CDR3 bases: TGCGCCAGCAGCCACCTTAGCACAGATACGCAGTATTTT.

The chain uses TRBV19 and TRBJ2-1; a possible D gene is TRBD2 (5 bases). The CDR3 loop spans 14 amino acids. V lost 3 bases and J lost 4, with 10 bases in between. CDR1 and CDR2 from the germline V gene are LNHDA and SQIVND (reference sequence). The CDR3 nucleotides read TGTGCCAGTAGTATGGTGCGGGCGTACAATGAGCAGTTCTTC. Translated: CASSMVRAYNEQFF.

The V gene is TRBV28, the J gene TRBJ2-1; D might be TRBD1 (5 bases). V lost 2 bases and J 2 bases, leaving 10 bases between the germline ends. This CDR3 comprises 15 residues. Germline CDR1 reads MDHEN; CDR2 reads SYDVKM. The CDR3: CASSLRQTPYNEQFF. The CDR3 nucleotides read TGTGCCAGCAGTTTACGACAGACTCCCTACAATGAGCAGTTCTTC.

This rearrangement joins TRBV28 to TRBJ1-2; perhaps TRBD1 as D (5 bases). The CDR3 has 13 residues. CDR1 is MDHEN, CDR2 SYDVKM, per germline. V was clipped by 10 bases and J by 9 bases, with 21 bases between them. CDR3 DNA: TGTGCCACCGATACCGGGTGGGGGGGTAGCTACACCTTC. Protein product: CATDTGWGGSYTF.

J is TRBJ1-4 and V is TRBV5-1; TRBD1 matches at 9 bases. Germline V lookup: CDR1 SGHRS, CDR2 YFSETQ. The length of the CDR3 is 18 residues. The ends lost 1 base at V and 0 bases at J; junction bases unmatched: 7. The CDR3 loop reads CASSLTGGAPATNEKLFF. DNA of the CDR3: TGCGCCAGCAGCTTGACAGGGGGCGCCCCGGCAACTAATGAAAAACTGTTTTTT.

The rearrangement uses TRBV7-9 and TRBJ1-5; D perhaps matches TRBD1 (6 bases). V was trimmed by 5 bases and J by 5 bases, leaving 13 bases between them. From germline, CDR1 is SEHNR and CDR2 FQNEAQ (reference sequence). This CDR3 has 14 residues. In DNA form, the CDR3 reads TGTGCCAGCAGCCCTCGACAGGTGGATCAGCCCCAGCATTTT. Amino acid sequence: CASSPRQVDQPQHF.

V and J are TRBV9 and TRBJ2-5, with D perhaps matching TRBD2 (5 bases). Germline values: CDR1 SGDLS, CDR2 YYNGEE. The CDR3 contains 14 residues. Trimming took 0 bases from V and 7 from J, leaving 13 bases between them. CDR3 nucleotide sequence: TGTGCCAGCAGCGTAGTTGGCGGGCCAGGGACCCAGTACTTC. As protein: CASSVVGGPGTQYF. Full variable domain (rest looked up from reference TRBV9 and TRBJ2-5): DSGVTQTPKHLITATGQRVTLRCSPRSGDLSVYWYQQSLDQGLQFLIQYYNGEERAKGNILERFSAQQFPDLHSELNLSSLELGDSALYFCASSVVGGPGTQYFGPGTRLLVL.

The chain is built from TRBV5-1 and TRBJ2-5; 9 nucleotides agree with TRBD2. V gave up 5 bases and J gave up 0 bases; unmatched junction bases: 8. This CDR3 has 16 amino acids. Germline values: CDR1 SGHRS, CDR2 YFSETQ. CDR3 residues: CASRPRTSAYQETQYF. The CDR3 nucleotides are TGCGCCAGCAGACCTAGGACTAGCGCGTACCAAGAGACCCAGTACTTC.

The chain employs TRBV19 and TRBJ1-2; a possible D gene is TRBD1 (6 bases). The CDR3 runs to 16 residues. CDR1 and CDR2 (germline): LNHDA, SQIVND (reference sequence). V was pared by 5 bases and J by 1 base, with 17 bases between. Written as DNA, the CDR3 is TGTGCCAGTAGTGCCCGTCAGGGGCTGCTTAACTATGGCTACACCTTC. Translation gives CASSARQGLLNYGYTF.

The V call is TRBV7-3, the J call TRBJ2-3; 9 bases map to TRBD1. Per germline, CDR1 SGHTA and CDR2 FQGTGA. The ends lost 5 bases at V and 4 bases at J; junction bases unmatched: 7. The CDR3 extends over 15 amino acids. CDR3 DNA: TGTGCCAGCAGCCGATCCGGGACAGGGCCAGATACGCAGTATTTT. Translation gives CASSRSGTGPDTQYF.

This sequence joins TRBV2 and TRBJ2-5; a possible D gene is TRBD1 (5 bases). The V gene's germline CDR1 is SNHLY and CDR2 FYNNEI. The CDR3 is 15 residues long. Trimming cost V 2 bases and J 7 bases, with 17 bases left between them. In DNA form, the CDR3 reads TGTGCCAGCAGTGAACCCGCCGGCAGGGTAGGGACCCAGTACTTC. Translated: CASSEPAGRVGTQYF.

The V gene is TRBV6-1, the J gene TRBJ2-7; TRBD2 matches 11 bases. J gave up 4 bases and V 10 bases, and 6 bases lay outside the gene matches. The CDR3 is 13 residues long. CDR1 and CDR2 from the germline V gene are MNHNS and SASEGT. The CDR3, as DNA: TGTGCCACCAGACTAGCGGGAATATACGAGCAGTACTTC. This sequence encodes CATRLAGIYEQYF.

This chain links TRBV2 with TRBJ1-1, with 9 bases that match TRBD1. The germline CDR1 and CDR2 sequences are SNHLY and FYNNEI. Trimming removed 5 bases from V and 5 bases from J; junction bases left unmatched: 3. The CDR3 is 13 amino acids. Here the CDR3 DNA reads TGTGCCAGCAGTCGGACAGGGGAGACTGAAGCTTTCTTT. Amino acids: CASSRTGETEAFF. The whole variable domain, filled in from reference TRBV2 and TRBJ1-1, reads EPEVTQTPSHQVTQMGQEVILRCVPISNHLYFYWYRQILGQKVEFLVSFYNNEISEKSEIFDDQFSVERPDGSNFTLKIRSTKLEDSAMYFCASSRTGETEAFFGQGTRLTVV.

This clone was picked up a small number of times. The chain is built from TRBV6-1 and TRBJ1-4; 10 bases are a match to TRBD1. The CDR3 extends over 15 amino acids. Germline-derived CDR1 and CDR2 are MNHNS and SASEGT. Trimming cost V 1 base and J 7 bases; bases outside gene matches: 3. The CDR3: CASSEEGQGSEKLFF. The DNA of the CDR3 is TGTGCCAGCAGTGAAGAGGGACAGGGGAGTGAAAAACTGTTTTTT.

Notes on this clone: A read error may account for a junction end that differs from germline. The chain recombines TRBV7-6 with TRBJ2-4; 9 positions match TRBD1. CDR1 SGHVS and CDR2 FNYEAQ come from the germline V gene. The CDR3 consists of 15 residues. This CDR3 reads CASSLGAPGTGSLDF. In DNA, the CDR3 is TGTGCCAGCAGCTTAGGGGCCCCCGGGACAGGGAGTTTGGACTTC.